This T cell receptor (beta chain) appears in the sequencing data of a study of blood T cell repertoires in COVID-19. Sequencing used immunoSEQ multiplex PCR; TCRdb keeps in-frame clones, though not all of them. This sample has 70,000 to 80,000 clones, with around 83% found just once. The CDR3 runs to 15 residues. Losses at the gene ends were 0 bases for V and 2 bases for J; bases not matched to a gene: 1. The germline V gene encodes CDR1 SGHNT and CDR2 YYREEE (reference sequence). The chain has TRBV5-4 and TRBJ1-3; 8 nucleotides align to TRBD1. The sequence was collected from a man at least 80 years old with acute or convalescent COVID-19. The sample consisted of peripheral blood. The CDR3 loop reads CASSLDRGTGNTIYF. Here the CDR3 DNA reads TGTGCCAGCAGCTTGGACAGGGGGACTGGAAACACCATATATTTT.